Below, 3 T cell receptor beta chains from the same sample are listed, as sequenced in a study of identical twins. One entry per CDR3 protein, called by TCRdb with MiXCR from the 5' RACE reads. The sample has about 250,000 distinct CDR3 sequences; about 9% are singletons. These same data were also listed under a study on yellow fever vaccine responses in identical twins.

Input material: CD8+ T cells sorted from blood. These receptors were obtained from a woman between 18 and 29 years old in good health.

This clonotype occurred many times. This rearrangement joins TRBV28 to TRBJ2-3; D possibly uses TRBD1 or TRBD2 (5 bases each). CDR3 length equals 17 residues. Germline CDR1 MDHEN, CDR2 SYDVKM. The ends were cut back, 2 bases at V and 1 base at J, with 16 bases in the middle. Here the CDR3 DNA reads TGTGCCAGCAGTTTAGGGGACGGCGGCCTCGGCACAGATACGCAGTATTTT. Translated: CASSLGDGGLGTDTQYF.

This clonotype was observed a few times. V gene TRBV29-1 combines with J gene TRBJ2-7, with 7 bases identical to TRBD1. This CDR3 has 13 residues. Germline V gene lookup returns CDR1 SQVTM and CDR2 ANQGSEA. The V segment lost 3 bases and the J segment 1 base; nucleotides outside the gene matches: 3. The CDR3 coding sequence is TGCAGCGTTGACCAGGGACAGTCCTACGAGCAGTACTTC. Translation gives CSVDQGQSYEQYF.

This clonotype was counted many times. This chain uses TRBV27 with TRBJ2-3; TRBD2 agrees at 7 bases. Trimming took 3 bases from V and 6 from J; bases not matched to a gene: 3. This CDR3 is 13 amino acids long. CDR1 is MNHEY, CDR2 SMNVEV, per germline (reference sequence). Here the CDR3 DNA reads TGTGCCAGCAGTTTGGGGACTATGGATACGCAGTATTTT. It specifies CASSLGTMDTQYF.